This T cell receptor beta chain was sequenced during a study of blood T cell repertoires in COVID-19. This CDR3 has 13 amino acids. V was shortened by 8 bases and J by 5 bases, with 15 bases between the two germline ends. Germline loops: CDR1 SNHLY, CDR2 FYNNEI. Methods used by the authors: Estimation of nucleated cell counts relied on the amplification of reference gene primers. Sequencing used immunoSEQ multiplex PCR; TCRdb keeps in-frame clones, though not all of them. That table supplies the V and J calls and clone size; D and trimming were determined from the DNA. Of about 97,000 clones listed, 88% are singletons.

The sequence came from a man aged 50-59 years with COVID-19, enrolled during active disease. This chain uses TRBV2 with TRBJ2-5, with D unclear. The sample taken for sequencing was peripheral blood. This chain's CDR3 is CASQLQAPETQYF. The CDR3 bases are TGTGCCAGCCAGTTGCAGGCCCCTGAGACCCAGTACTTC. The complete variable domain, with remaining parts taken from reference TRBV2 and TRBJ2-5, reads EPEVTQTPSHQVTQMGQEVILRCVPISNHLYFYWYRQILGQKVEFLVSFYNNEISEKSEIFDDQFSVERPDGSNFTLKIRSTKLEDSAMYFCASQLQAPETQYFGPGTRLLVL.